This entry lists 26 T cell receptor beta chains sequenced from one sample in a study of T cell changes during pregnancy in multiple sclerosis. Using immunoSEQ multiplex PCR, the repertoire was profiled, and TCRdb retains in-frame clones only, with some absent. The data show about 66,000 clones, roughly nine tenths seen once. Material: CD8+ T cells from peripheral blood mononuclear cells, obtained before pregnancy. The receptors shown here come from a female donor with multiple sclerosis, enrolled in a pregnancy study.

This sequence joins TRBV19 and TRBJ2-7; maybe TRBD2 (6 bases). Between the trimmed V and J ends, which lost 3 bases and 2 bases, there was a span of 11 bases. This CDR3 contains 14 residues. The V gene's germline CDR1 is LNHDA and CDR2 SQIVND (reference sequence). CDR3 loop: CASSIGGGTYEQYF. CDR3 DNA sequence: TGTGCCAGTAGTATCGGTGGGGGGACCTACGAGCAGTACTTC.

The chain couples TRBV4-1 to TRBJ2-2; tentative D call: TRBD1 (6 bases). The germline CDR1 and CDR2 sequences are MGHRA and YSYEKL. CDR3 length equals 15 residues. The V end was cut by 6 bases, the J end by 4 bases, with 15 bases between. In DNA, the CDR3 is TGCGCCAGCAGGCTGACAGGAGTGGGCACCGGGGAGCTGTTTTTT. This codes for CASRLTGVGTGELFF.

The rearrangement links TRBV7-8 to TRBJ1-1, with 9 bases lining up with TRBD1. The germline V gene encodes CDR1 SGHVS and CDR2 FQNEAQ. V was pared by 8 bases and J by 5 bases, with 12 bases of the junction left unmatched. The CDR3 runs 15 residues. For the CDR3, the DNA is TGTGCCAGCCCGAAACCGGGACAGGGAAAAACTGAAGCTTTCTTT. This sequence encodes CASPKPGQGKTEAFF.

In its sample, this clone was seen a few times. CDR3: CAWSKGSNSPLHF. CDR3 nucleotide sequence: TGTGCCTGGAGCAAGGGGTCTAATTCACCCCTCCACTTT. The V and J genes are TRBV30 and TRBJ1-6; TRBD1 might be the D (5 bases). Germline assignment: CDR1 GTSNPN and CDR2 SVGIG (reference sequence). The CDR3 is 13 amino acids. The V gene lost 3 bases and the J gene lost 6 bases, with 9 bases spanning the gap.

The chain is built from TRBV28 and TRBJ2-7, with D unresolved. The length of the CDR3 is 12 residues. The V end lost 3 bases, the J end lost 6 bases, and 9 bases lay between the germline ends. Germline CDR1 MDHEN, CDR2 SYDVKM. CDR3 sequence: CASSFHSGEQYF. The CDR3 DNA follows: TGTGCCAGCAGTTTCCATAGTGGCGAGCAGTACTTC.

The chain joins TRBV10-1 to TRBJ2-6, with D maybe TRBD1 (6 bases). V was shortened by 3 bases and J by 0 bases, with 12 bases between the two germline ends. The V gene's germline CDR1 is WNHNN and CDR2 SYGVQD (reference sequence). CDR3 length: 17 amino acids. The CDR3 protein is CASSDRTADSGANVLTF. CDR3 sequence (DNA): TGCGCCAGCAGTGACCGGACAGCGGACTCTGGGGCCAACGTCCTGACTTTC.

This chain connects TRBV6-4 to TRBJ2-1; D is ambiguous. The V end lost 10 bases, the J end lost 12 bases, and 22 bases lay between the germline ends. The CDR3 is 13 residues long. Germline CDR1 MRHNA, CDR2 SNTAGT. Written as DNA, the CDR3 is TGTGCCATCCGGCCAAGGAACTATTTCGGGCAGTTCTTC. Translation gives CAIRPRNYFGQFF.

This chain uses TRBV11-3 with TRBJ2-2; D is unclear. The CDR3 has 13 residues. With 3 bases removed from V and 5 bases from J, the gap between germline ends came to 7 bases. Per the germline V gene, CDR1 is SGHNT and CDR2 is YENEEA. The CDR3 protein is CASSFALTGELFF. Here the CDR3 DNA reads TGTGCCAGCAGCTTTGCACTTACCGGGGAGCTGTTTTTT.

Concerning this clone: Compared with germline, one end of the junction differs, possibly owing to a read error. This rearrangement joins TRBV7-9 to TRBJ1-1; no definite D call. Per germline, CDR1 SEHNR and CDR2 FQNEAQ (reference sequence). This CDR3 spans 13 amino acids. In nucleotides, the CDR3 is TGTGCCAGCAGCCCCCCGGGGAACGCTGAAGCTTTCTTT. Protein: CASSPPGNAEAFF. Complete variable domain (other parts from reference TRBV7-9 and TRBJ1-1): DTGVSQNPRHKITKRGQNVTFRCDPISEHNRLYWYRQTLGQGPEFLTYFQNEAQLEKSRLLSDRFSAERPKGSFSTLEIQRTEQGDSAMYLCASSPPGNAEAFFGQGTRLTVV.

V and J are TRBV9 and TRBJ2-5; 7 bases agree with TRBD2. The CDR3 runs 16 residues. CDR1 is SGDLS and CDR2 is YYNGEE in the germline V gene. J was trimmed by 4 bases and V by 0 bases; bases with no gene match: 9. The CDR3 DNA follows: TGTGCCAGCAGCGTAGGTAGGGAGGGGCTCGGAGAGACCCAGTACTTC. Translated, it gives CASSVGREGLGETQYF.

CDR3 amino acids: CASSISGTPGSYGYTF. CDR3 sequence (DNA): TGTGCCAGCAGCATATCCGGGACTCCCGGTTCCTATGGCTACACCTTC. The chain recombines TRBV7-9 with TRBJ1-2, with D tentatively TRBD1 (5 bases). V was clipped by 5 bases and J by 4 bases, with 20 bases between them. The CDR3 length is 16 residues. Per the germline V gene, CDR1 is SEHNR and CDR2 is FQNEAQ (reference sequence).

The chain links TRBV15 to TRBJ2-5; 10 bases are a match to TRBD2. The CDR3 runs to 16 residues. J lost 6 bases, V lost 0 bases, and 7 bases had no gene match. The germline gives CDR1 LNHNV, CDR2 YYDKDF (reference sequence). In DNA, the CDR3 is TGTGCCACCAGCAGAGAACTAGCGGGGTATCTCAAGACCCAGTACTTC. It translates to CATSRELAGYLKTQYF.

The CDR3 nucleotides are TGTGCCAGCAGCTTAGGGACAGGGGTCGGAAACACCATATATTTT. As protein: CASSLGTGVGNTIYF. V gene TRBV7-3 combines with J gene TRBJ1-3; 10 nucleotides line up with TRBD1. Germline CDR1 is SGHTA and CDR2 is FQGTGA. The CDR3 sequence is 15 residues long. The trim removed 2 bases at V and 4 bases at J, leaving 2 bases unmatched.

The chain employs TRBV6-5 and TRBJ2-1, with 10 bases identical to TRBD2. This CDR3 is 15 amino acids long. The germline CDR1 and CDR2 sequences are MNHEY and SVGAGI. V lost 8 bases, J lost 3 bases, and 7 bases stayed unmatched. The CDR3 is CASGLLAGVYNEQFF. CDR3 nucleotides: TGTGCCAGCGGCCTTCTAGCGGGGGTCTACAATGAGCAGTTCTTC.

This rearrangement joins TRBV7-9 to TRBJ2-7; D might be TRBD2 (5 bases). Germline CDR1 SEHNR, CDR2 FQNEAQ (reference sequence). The CDR3 covers 14 residues. V was cut by 1 base and J by 4 bases, with 11 bases left in between. Here the CDR3 DNA reads TGTGCCAGCAGCTTAGGAGGGCTACGGTACGAGCAGTACTTC. This encodes CASSLGGLRYEQYF.

The chain employs TRBV18 and TRBJ1-2, with 8 bases fitting TRBD1. This CDR3 contains 16 residues. Germline CDR1 reads KGHSH; CDR2 reads LQKENI. Trimming took 3 bases from V and 8 from J; bases not matched to a gene: 14. In DNA form, the CDR3 reads TGTGCCAGCTCACCCCCCCGTGAGACAGGGGATTTGGGCTACACCTTC. Its translation is CASSPPRETGDLGYTF.

The CDR3 here is CASSSKTGEWTGANVLTF. Here the CDR3 DNA reads TGTGCCAGCAGCTCTAAAACAGGGGAATGGACTGGGGCCAACGTCCTGACTTTC. V gene TRBV7-8 combines with J gene TRBJ2-6; 7 nucleotides agree with TRBD1. CDR1 is SGHVS and CDR2 is FQNEAQ in the germline V gene. J was trimmed by 2 bases and V by 4 bases; bases with no gene match: 11. The CDR3 extends over 18 amino acids.

The genes are TRBV28 and TRBJ2-2, with 9 bases fitting TRBD2. V lost 5 bases and J lost 4; bases outside the gene matches: 8. The CDR3 has 16 residues. Looked up from germline, CDR1 is MDHEN and CDR2 is SYDVKM. The CDR3 sequence is CASSVIAGASTGELFF. CDR3 sequence (DNA): TGTGCCAGCAGTGTGATAGCGGGGGCATCCACCGGGGAGCTGTTTTTT.

The V call is TRBV5-1, the J call TRBJ2-3, with 7 bases aligning to TRBD2. This CDR3 has 16 amino acids. The V gene's germline CDR1 is SGHRS and CDR2 YFSETQ. With V trimmed by 1 base and J by 6 bases, 11 bases remained unmatched. The CDR3 loop is CASSLPRGESGDTQYF. CDR3 sequence (DNA): TGCGCCAGCAGCTTGCCCCGGGGGGAGTCCGGGGATACGCAGTATTTT.

V and J are TRBV27 and TRBJ1-2, with TRBD1 matching over 7 bases. The CDR3 consists of 14 residues. CDR1 and CDR2 (germline): MNHEY, SMNVEV (reference sequence). V shed 2 bases and J 4 bases; nucleotides not matched to a gene: 4. CDR3 in DNA: TGTGCCAGCAGTTTAAACAGGGGCGCCTATGGCTACACCTTC. This gives the protein CASSLNRGAYGYTF.

The chain employs TRBV10-3 and TRBJ2-1; a weak D match, TRBD2 (5 bases). There are 11 residues in the CDR3. V was clipped by 4 bases and J by 11 bases, with 9 bases between them. Per germline, CDR1 ENHRY and CDR2 SYGVKD. The CDR3 reads CAISATGKQFF. CDR3 nucleotide sequence: TGTGCCATCAGTGCGACGGGAAAGCAGTTCTTC.

The V call is TRBV27, the J call TRBJ2-5, with 7 nucleotides matching TRBD1. Germline CDR1 and CDR2: MNHEY and SMNVEV (reference sequence). The CDR3 is made up of 13 amino acids. Unmatched junction bases numbered 0, after V lost 2 bases and J lost 3 bases. In DNA form, the CDR3 reads TGTGCCAGCAGTTTACAGGGGGAAGAGACCCAGTACTTC. Protein sequence: CASSLQGEETQYF.

This chain connects TRBV9 to TRBJ2-2; 9 bases fit TRBD1. CDR3 length equals 16 residues. Germline V gene data show CDR1 as SGDLS and CDR2 as YYNGEE. With V trimmed by 4 bases and J by 4 bases, 8 bases remained unmatched. CDR3 DNA: TGTGCCAGCAGCTTAACAGGGGGCATGAGCACCGGGGAGCTGTTTTTT. Protein: CASSLTGGMSTGELFF.

This chain uses TRBV10-2 with TRBJ1-1, with D unresolved. Germline V lookup: CDR1 WSHSY, CDR2 SAAADI. The CDR3 covers 11 residues. V was clipped by 9 bases and J by 0 bases, with 5 bases between them. The CDR3 sequence: CASLVNTEAFF. In nucleotides, the CDR3 is TGCGCCAGTCTCGTGAACACTGAAGCTTTCTTT.

This clone was seen a handful of times. No conserved phenylalanine or tryptophan ends this CDR3, so it is likely a read error. It is unclear where the CDR3 begins or ends on the DNA, so no DNA is shown, and the CDR3 is as TCRdb lists it. V usage is TRBV2 and J usage is TRBJ1-2; the table's D call TRBD1 went unverified against the DNA. The CDR3 is made up of 13 amino acids, end residues included. Germline CDR1 SNHLY, CDR2 FYNNEI. This CDR3 reads CASGDPNQQGPVD.

The CDR3 protein is CASSQYSYEQYF. CDR3 bases: TGTGCCAGCAGCCAATACTCCTACGAGCAGTACTTC. The chain joins TRBV14 to TRBJ2-7, with D uncertain. The CDR3 loop spans 12 amino acids. The germline V gene encodes CDR1 SGHDN and CDR2 FVKESK. V dropped 2 bases and J dropped 0 bases, with 2 bases sitting between them.